This T cell receptor beta chain was captured in a study of cytomegalovirus exposure and HLA in healthy donors. Repertoires were generated with immunoSEQ multiplex PCR, while TCRdb's copy carries only in-frame clones and drops some. This table has over 200,000 clones, about 90% appearing once. There are 13 residues in the CDR3. Trimming took off 9 bases at V and 0 bases at J, with 12 bases between the two ends. Germline CDR1 is SGHDN and CDR2 is FVKESK. J is TRBJ2-7 and V is TRBV14; possibly TRBD1 for D (5 bases). The sample was PBMCs. This clonotype was obtained from a woman younger than 35 in good health and CMV-seronegative. CDR3 sequence: CARWGGCSYEQYF. For the CDR3, the DNA is TGTGCCAGATGGGGCGGCTGCTCCTACGAGCAGTACTTC.